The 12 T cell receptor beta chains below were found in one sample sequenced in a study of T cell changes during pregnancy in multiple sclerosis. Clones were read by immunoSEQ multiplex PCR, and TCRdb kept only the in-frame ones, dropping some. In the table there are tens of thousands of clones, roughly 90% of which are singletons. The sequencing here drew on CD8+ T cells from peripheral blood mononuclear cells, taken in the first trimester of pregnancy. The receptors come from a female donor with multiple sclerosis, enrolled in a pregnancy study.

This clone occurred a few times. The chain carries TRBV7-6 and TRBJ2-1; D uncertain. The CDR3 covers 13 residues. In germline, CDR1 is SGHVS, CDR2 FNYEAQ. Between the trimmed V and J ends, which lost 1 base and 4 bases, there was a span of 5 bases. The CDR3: CASSLGAYNEQFF. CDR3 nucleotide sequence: TGTGCCAGCAGCTTAGGGGCGTACAATGAGCAGTTCTTC.

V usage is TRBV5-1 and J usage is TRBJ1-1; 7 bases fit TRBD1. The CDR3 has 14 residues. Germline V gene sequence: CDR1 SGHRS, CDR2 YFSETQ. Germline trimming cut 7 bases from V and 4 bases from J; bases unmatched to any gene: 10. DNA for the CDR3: TGCGCCAGCCGATCCGACAGGGTGAGCACTGAAGCTTTCTTT. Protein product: CASRSDRVSTEAFF.

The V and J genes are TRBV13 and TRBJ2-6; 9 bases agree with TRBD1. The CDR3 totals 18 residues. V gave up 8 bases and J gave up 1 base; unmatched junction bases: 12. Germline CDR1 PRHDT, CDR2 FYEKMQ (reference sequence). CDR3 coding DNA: TGTGCCAGCCAGACACCGGGACAGGGTCAGTCTGGGGCCAACGTCCTGACTTTC. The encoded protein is CASQTPGQGQSGANVLTF.

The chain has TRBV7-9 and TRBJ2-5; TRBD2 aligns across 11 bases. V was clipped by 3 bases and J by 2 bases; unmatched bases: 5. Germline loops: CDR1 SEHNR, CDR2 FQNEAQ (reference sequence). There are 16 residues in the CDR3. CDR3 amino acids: CASSFFGTSGQETQYF. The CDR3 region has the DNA TGTGCCAGCAGCTTTTTTGGGACTAGCGGTCAAGAGACCCAGTACTTC. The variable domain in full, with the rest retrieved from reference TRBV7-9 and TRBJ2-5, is DTGVSQNPRHKITKRGQNVTFRCDPISEHNRLYWYRQTLGQGPEFLTYFQNEAQLEKSRLLSDRFSAERPKGSFSTLEIQRTEQGDSAMYLCASSFFGTSGQETQYFGPGTRLLVL.

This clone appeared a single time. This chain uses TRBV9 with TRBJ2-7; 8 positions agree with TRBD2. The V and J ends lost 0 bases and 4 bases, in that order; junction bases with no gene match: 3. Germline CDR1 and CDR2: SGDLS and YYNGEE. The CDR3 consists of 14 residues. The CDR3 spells CASSVGGLEYEQYF. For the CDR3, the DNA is TGTGCCAGCAGCGTAGGGGGACTAGAGTACGAGCAGTACTTC. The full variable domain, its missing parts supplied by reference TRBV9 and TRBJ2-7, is DSGVTQTPKHLITATGQRVTLRCSPRSGDLSVYWYQQSLDQGLQFLIQYYNGEERAKGNILERFSAQQFPDLHSELNLSSLELGDSALYFCASSVGGLEYEQYFGPGTRLTVT.

CDR3 sequence reads: CASSPSGAYNEQFF. CDR3 nucleotide sequence: TGTGCCAGCAGCCCATCGGGGGCCTACAATGAGCAGTTCTTC. The chain employs TRBV7-9 and TRBJ2-1; D perhaps matches TRBD2 (6 bases). The CDR3 runs 14 residues. V was cut by 5 bases and J by 2 bases, with 10 bases left in between. The germline V gene encodes CDR1 SEHNR and CDR2 FQNEAQ (reference sequence).

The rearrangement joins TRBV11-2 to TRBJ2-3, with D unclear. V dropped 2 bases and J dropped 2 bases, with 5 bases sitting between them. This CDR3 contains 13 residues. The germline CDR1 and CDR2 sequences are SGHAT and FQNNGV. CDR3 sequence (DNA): TGTGCCAGCAGCTTAAGAGTCACAGATACGCAGTATTTT. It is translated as CASSLRVTDTQYF. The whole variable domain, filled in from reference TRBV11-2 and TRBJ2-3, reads EAGVAQSPRYKIIEKRQSVAFWCNPISGHATLYWYQQILGQGPKLLIQFQNNGVVDDSQLPKDRFSAERLKGVDSTLKIQPAKLEDSAVYLCASSLRVTDTQYFGPGTRLTVL.

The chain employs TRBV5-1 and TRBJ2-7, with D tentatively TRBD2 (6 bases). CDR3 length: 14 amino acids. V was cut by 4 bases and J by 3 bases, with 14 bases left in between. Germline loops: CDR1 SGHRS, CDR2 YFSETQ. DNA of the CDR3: TGCGCCAGCAGCATCTATGGAGGGTACTACGAGCAGTACTTC. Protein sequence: CASSIYGGYYEQYF.

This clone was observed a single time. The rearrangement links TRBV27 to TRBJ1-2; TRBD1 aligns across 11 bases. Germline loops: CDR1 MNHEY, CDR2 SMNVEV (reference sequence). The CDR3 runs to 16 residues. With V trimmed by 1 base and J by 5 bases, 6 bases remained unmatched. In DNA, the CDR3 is TGTGCCAGCAGTTTATGTTGTCGGGACAGGGGGTATGGCTACACCTTC. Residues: CASSLCCRDRGYGYTF.

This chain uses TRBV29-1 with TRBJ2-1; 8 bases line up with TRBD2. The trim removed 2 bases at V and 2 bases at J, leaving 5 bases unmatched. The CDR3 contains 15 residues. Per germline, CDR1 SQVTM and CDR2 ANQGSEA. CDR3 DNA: TGCAGCGTTGAACTGCGGGAGGTGACCTACAATGAGCAGTTCTTC. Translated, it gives CSVELREVTYNEQFF.

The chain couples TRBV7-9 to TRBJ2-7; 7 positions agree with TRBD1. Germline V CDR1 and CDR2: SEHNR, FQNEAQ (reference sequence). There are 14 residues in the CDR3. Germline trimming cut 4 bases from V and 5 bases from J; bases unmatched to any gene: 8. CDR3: CASSYEGAIHEQYF. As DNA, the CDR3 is TGTGCCAGCAGCTACGAGGGGGCGATTCACGAGCAGTACTTC.

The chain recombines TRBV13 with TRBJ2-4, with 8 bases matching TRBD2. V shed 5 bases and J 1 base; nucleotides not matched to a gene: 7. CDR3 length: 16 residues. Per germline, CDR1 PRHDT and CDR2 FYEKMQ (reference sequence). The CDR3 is CASSVRTSFAKNIQYF. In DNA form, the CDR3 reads TGTGCCAGCAGCGTCCGGACTAGCTTCGCCAAAAACATTCAGTACTTC.